The T cell receptor beta chain under discussion was sequenced for a study of blood T cell repertoires in COVID-19 (dated by TCRdb to the early 2020s). At the level of the whole study: Collaborator samples came from the United States, Italy and Spain and covered acute and convalescent phases of COVID-19. Sample metadata almost always included a de-identified subject ID, COVID-19 status, age in years and sex. Deeply sampled blood TCRbeta repertoires from subjects exposed to, actively infected with, or recovered from COVID-19 were included in the dataset. The prospective study material was composed of cDNA or gDNA derived from T cells, B-cell-depleted T cells, or PBMCs. The samples were drawn from the first 160 participants of the ongoing ImmuneRACE study and from 1,200 or so subjects provided by 6 global collaborators. Where HLA class I and class II types were available, the types were taken from metadata supplied by the sample provider, not from assay-based typing. The repertoires were released in a freely available public database intended as a resource for research on the immune response to SARS-CoV-2. Broader findings and caveats from the paper: How much clinical and demographic metadata was included differed by source and by participant, and the metadata was provided uncurated.

TCRbeta CDR3 regions were amplified from genomic DNA by means of the immunoSEQ Assay, a bias-controlled multiplex PCR. The paper's processing steps were these. The number of nucleated cells in each sample was estimated by amplification of reference gene primers within the assay. To quantify the absolute abundance of each unique TCRbeta CDR3 rearrangement, sequence reads were collapsed and filtered. For each sample, productive Simpson clonality was calculated by taking the square root of Simpson's diversity index across productive rearrangements. TCRdb obtained this table from immuneACCESS and retained in-frame rearrangements with V and J assigned. These tables miss some clones; where compared with another copy, unresolved V genes account for less than half of the shortfall, and the remainder is unexplained. That table gives V, J and clone size, and the DNA gave D and trimming. For this sample the table gives some 490,000 clones, of which around nine tenths were detected only once. 8.3% of the sample belongs to the ten largest clones.

This clone was counted ten times or more. The antigen it binds to is not known. Base qualities are not at hand, and no much larger clone is one base apart. The germline V gene gives CDR1 as SNHLY and CDR2 as FYNNEI. V has 10 bases trimmed and J has 0 bases trimmed; junction bases matching no gene number 9. The CDR3, cysteine through phenylalanine, is 16 amino acids long. Kept here is only the CDR3 DNA, which spans 48 bases and is read in frame from base 1. Enrolling through a virtual design, the prospective study's participants ranged in age from roughly 18 to 95 years and lived across 20 to 25 United States geographic areas. To assign participants to cohorts, the prospective study relied on clinical history that participants themselves reported in a screening survey and a study questionnaire. Recovered participants in ImmuneRACE Cohort 3 were defined by two consecutive negative NP/OP PCR tests, clearance by a healthcare professional, or resolution of symptoms. In the prospective study, whole blood, serum and a nasopharyngeal or oropharyngeal swab were collected from each participant by mobile phlebotomists. Over a roughly 2-month period, participants in the prospective study had the option of providing additional blood draws and questionnaires. Prospective study blood samples were shipped either frozen or at room temperature before DNA extraction.

The rearranged segments are TRBV2 and TRBJ1-5, with 10 central nucleotides matching TRBD1. The sequence came from an older woman who had recovered from COVID-19. Sequencing was done on a sample of PBMCs or T cells enriched from blood (not recorded which). This receptor has the CDR3 CATRTGGPYSNQPQHF. The bases are TGTGCCACCCGGACAGGGGGTCCCTATAGCAATCAGCCCCAGCATTTT. With all but the CDR3 taken from the reference TRBV2 and TRBJ1-5 genes, the full variable domain is: EPEVTQTPSHQVTQMGQEVILRCVPISNHLYFYWYRQILGQKVEFLVSFYNNEISEKSEIFDDQFSVERPDGSNFTLKIRSTKLEDSAMYFCATRTGGPYSNQPQHFGDGTRLSIL.